The 22 T cell receptor beta chains below were found in one sample sequenced in a study of blood T cell repertoires in COVID-19. The repertoire was sequenced with immunoSEQ multiplex PCR; TCRdb's copy has only in-frame clones and lacks some. The data show some 320,000 clones, 87% seen once. The sequenced sample consisted of PBMCs or T cells enriched from blood (not recorded which). The receptors were gathered from a woman aged 25 to 39 who had recovered from COVID-19.

J is TRBJ2-6 and V is TRBV19; 8 bases match TRBD1. The V gene end was trimmed by 3 bases and the J gene end by 1 base; junction bases not matched to a gene: 5. CDR3 length equals 17 residues. CDR1 is LNHDA and CDR2 is SQIVND in the germline V gene (reference sequence). The CDR3 DNA reads TGTGCCAGTAGTATTGAGAGACAGGGGTCTGGGGCCAACGTCCTGACTTTC. As protein: CASSIERQGSGANVLTF. Based on the CDR3 plus reference TRBV19 and TRBJ2-6, the full variable domain is DGGITQSPKYLFRKEGQNVTLSCEQNLNHDAMYWYRQDPGQGLRLIYYSQIVNDFQKGDIAEGYSVSREKKESFPLTVTSAQKNPTAFYLCASSIERQGSGANVLTFGAGSRLTVL.

This clone was seen more than once but under ten times. The chain is built from TRBV2 and TRBJ1-1; D is unclear. CDR3 length equals 11 residues. V was pared by 7 bases and J by 3 bases, with 6 bases between. In germline, CDR1 is SNHLY, CDR2 FYNNEI. The CDR3 spells CASTPYTEAFF. CDR3 coding DNA: TGTGCCAGCACCCCCTACACTGAAGCTTTCTTT.

In its sample, this clone was seen once. V and J are TRBV29-1 and TRBJ1-4; a possible D gene is TRBD1 (5 bases). This CDR3 has 12 residues. V was pared by 6 bases and J by 5 bases, with 10 bases between. CDR1 is SQVTM, CDR2 ANQGSEA, per germline. The DNA for the CDR3 is TGCAGCGTCGCTCGGGGGAATGAAAAACTGTTTTTT. Its translation: CSVARGNEKLFF.

This clone occurred a few times. V usage is TRBV5-6 and J usage is TRBJ2-3; tentative D call: TRBD1 (5 bases). Germline assignment: CDR1 SGHDT and CDR2 YYEEEE. Between the trimmed V and J ends, which lost 3 bases and 3 bases, there was a span of 11 bases. The CDR3 covers 14 residues. CDR3 in DNA: TGTGCCAGCAGCTGGGGCCCGGGTACAGATACGCAGTATTTT. Translated, it gives CASSWGPGTDTQYF.

The chain combines TRBV5-1 with TRBJ1-1, with D maybe TRBD1 (5 bases). Trimming stripped 3 bases from V and 4 bases from J, with 16 bases between. The CDR3 has 15 amino acids. The germline V gene has CDR1 SGHRS and CDR2 YFSETQ. For the CDR3, the DNA is TGCGCCAGCAGCTGGGCCCCGGGGGAGGGCACTGAAGCTTTCTTT. Translated: CASSWAPGEGTEAFF.

The J gene is TRBJ2-7, the V gene TRBV29-1; 7 nucleotides align to TRBD2. This CDR3 region has 12 residues. V dropped 7 bases and J dropped 2; count of bases not matched to a gene: 5. Germline CDR1 and CDR2: SQVTM and ANQGSEA. The CDR3 DNA is TGCAGCGCTTCCGGGACTACCTACGAGCAGTACTTC. It translates to CSASGTTYEQYF.

The V and J genes are TRBV7-8 and TRBJ1-4; D may be TRBD1 (5 bases). CDR1 SGHVS and CDR2 FQNEAQ come from the germline V gene. The CDR3 covers 15 residues. Trimming took off 7 bases at V and 8 bases at J, with 20 bases between the two ends. CDR3 loop: CASKGQGLGGEKLFF. The CDR3 DNA sequence: TGTGCCAGCAAAGGCCAGGGACTGGGGGGGGAAAAACTGTTTTTT.

J is TRBJ1-5 and V is TRBV15; 8 bases are shared with TRBD1. The junction had 6 bases not matched to a gene; V was cut back by 4 bases and J by 7 bases. The CDR3 consists of 14 residues. Germline CDR1 is LNHNV and CDR2 is YYDKDF (reference sequence). The CDR3 DNA follows: TGTGCCACCAGCAAGGGACAGGCGGGCCAGCCCCAGCATTTT. Its translation: CATSKGQAGQPQHF.

In DNA form, the CDR3 reads TGTGCCACCAGCATGGGACTAGATCCCGATACGCAGTATTTT. Protein: CATSMGLDPDTQYF. This chain links TRBV15 with TRBJ2-3, with 8 bases lining up with TRBD2. The V gene end was trimmed by 4 bases and the J gene end by 6 bases; junction bases not matched to a gene: 6. The CDR3 covers 14 residues. Germline CDR1 is LNHNV and CDR2 is YYDKDF (reference sequence).

V is TRBV14 and J is TRBJ2-5, with 7 bases matching TRBD2. After removal of 0 bases from V and 5 bases from J, the junction contained 6 bases not matched to a gene. The CDR3 spans 15 residues. Germline V gene sequence: CDR1 SGHDN, CDR2 FVKESK. The CDR3 DNA is TGTGCCAGCAGCCAAGATCTTGCGGGGGAGGAGACCCAGTACTTC. This translates into CASSQDLAGEETQYF.

The gene calls are TRBV6-5 and TRBJ1-2, with 11 positions matching TRBD1. This CDR3 comprises 13 residues. The V gene's germline CDR1 is MNHEY and CDR2 SVGAGI. The V gene end was trimmed by 11 bases and the J gene end by 8 bases; junction bases not matched to a gene: 10. CDR3 sequence (DNA): TGTGCCTCTTGGACAGGGGGCGCTTCCGGCTACACCTTC. Encoded protein: CASWTGGASGYTF.

The rearrangement links TRBV4-1 to TRBJ1-6, with D perhaps matching TRBD1 (5 bases). Germline CDR1 MGHRA, CDR2 YSYEKL. The ends were cut back, 0 bases at V and 0 bases at J, with 6 bases in the middle. This CDR3 is 16 amino acids long. CDR3 region: CASSQEQDSYNSPLHF. DNA for the CDR3: TGCGCCAGCAGCCAAGAACAGGACTCCTATAATTCACCCCTCCACTTT.

The chain has TRBV28 and TRBJ1-5; the D is unclear. Looked up from germline, CDR1 is MDHEN and CDR2 is SYDVKM. CDR3 length: 15 residues. V lost 8 bases and J 0 bases, leaving 14 bases between the germline ends. The CDR3 is CASLEAGYSNQPQHF. The CDR3 region has the DNA TGTGCCAGCCTCGAAGCAGGATATAGCAATCAGCCCCAGCATTTT.

This chain joins TRBV2 and TRBJ1-3, with TRBD1 matching over 8 bases. This CDR3 contains 15 residues. Germline values: CDR1 SNHLY, CDR2 FYNNEI. J gave up 6 bases and V 6 bases, and 10 bases lay outside the gene matches. CDR3 in amino acids: CASRAYQGALNTIYF. The CDR3 region has the DNA TGTGCCAGCAGAGCCTATCAGGGGGCCTTAAACACCATATATTTT.

This clone was picked up one time. This rearrangement joins TRBV9 to TRBJ2-3; the D gene is possibly TRBD1 (6 bases). Germline CDR1 and CDR2: SGDLS and YYNGEE. V was cut by 6 bases and J by 2 bases, with 16 bases left in between. The CDR3 has 15 amino acids. The chain's CDR3 is CASTRPGEDTDTQYF. CDR3 DNA sequence: TGTGCCAGCACCAGACCAGGGGAAGACACAGATACGCAGTATTTT.

This chain connects TRBV19 to TRBJ1-5; TRBD1 agrees at 7 bases. Germline CDR1 and CDR2: LNHDA and SQIVND (reference sequence). The CDR3 is 14 amino acids. After removal of 5 bases from V and 6 bases from J, the junction contained 7 bases not matched to a gene. CDR3 residues: CASSPYRGGQPQHF. CDR3 bases: TGTGCCAGTAGTCCTTACAGGGGAGGTCAGCCCCAGCATTTT.

J is TRBJ1-1 and V is TRBV24-1, with D unresolved. Trimming left V 4 bases short and J 3 bases short, with 14 bases between. Germline loops: CDR1 KGHDR, CDR2 SFDVKD. The CDR3 sequence is 15 residues long. CDR3 bases: TGTGCCACCAGTGAGGCAGCCCTCGGGGACACTGAAGCTTTCTTT. This encodes CATSEAALGDTEAFF.

J is TRBJ2-1 and V is TRBV6-4, with TRBD1 matching 8 bases. V lost 0 bases and J lost 6; bases outside the gene matches: 7. CDR1 is MRHNA and CDR2 is SNTAGT in the germline V gene. This CDR3 region has 16 residues. The DNA of the CDR3 is TGTGCCAGCAGTGACTCCGGGACAGGTCCCGCCAATGAGCAGTTCTTC. Translated: CASSDSGTGPANEQFF.

The chain carries TRBV5-5 and TRBJ2-7, with 7 bases aligning to TRBD1. Unmatched junction bases numbered 5, after V lost 1 base and J lost 4 bases. Germline values: CDR1 SGHKS, CDR2 YYEKEE (reference sequence). This CDR3 region has 14 residues. As DNA, the CDR3 is TGTGCCAGCAGCTTGACCGGGACAGCTTACGAGCAGTACTTC. Translating gives CASSLTGTAYEQYF.

The chain employs TRBV28 and TRBJ1-5; perhaps TRBD1 as D (5 bases). The CDR3 consists of 11 residues. Per the germline V gene, CDR1 is MDHEN and CDR2 is SYDVKM. With 6 bases removed from V and 9 bases from J, the gap between germline ends came to 9 bases. The CDR3 loop reads CASSSGGPQHF. The CDR3 nucleotides read TGTGCCAGCAGCAGCGGGGGGCCCCAGCATTTT.

With regard to this clone: Within the sample, other DNA sequences also encode this same CDR3. V usage is TRBV5-1 and J usage is TRBJ1-1; 7 bases match TRBD1. CDR1 is SGHRS and CDR2 is YFSETQ in the germline V gene. V lost 4 bases, J lost 0 bases, and 3 bases stayed unmatched. The CDR3 is made up of 14 amino acids. This chain's CDR3 is CASSLGTVNTEAFF. The CDR3 bases are TGCGCCAGCAGCCTTGGGACAGTGAACACTGAAGCTTTCTTT.

The rearrangement joins TRBV18 to TRBJ1-2, with D possibly TRBD1 on 5 matching bases. V lost 3 bases to trimming and J lost 0 bases, with 11 bases between them. This CDR3 contains 15 residues. Per the germline V gene, CDR1 is KGHSH and CDR2 is LQKENI. CDR3 nucleotide sequence: TGTGCCAGCTCACCGCGGGGCGAACCTAACTATGGCTACACCTTC. Encoded protein: CASSPRGEPNYGYTF.